This section outlines one T cell receptor (beta chain) sequence together with its context. The record originates from a study of blood T cell repertoires in COVID-19. Clones were sequenced by immunoSEQ multiplex PCR, and TCRdb holds only the in-frame ones, with some missing. Here the sample spans roughly 60,000 clones, roughly 72% being singletons. Germline assignment: CDR1 MNHEY and CDR2 SMNVEV (reference sequence). The V and J ends lost 3 bases and 3 bases respectively, with 12 bases between them. The CDR3 consists of 16 residues. The rearrangement links TRBV27 to TRBJ2-6; maybe TRBD1 (6 bases). The clonotype comes from a woman in her 70s with COVID-19, enrolled during active disease. Sequencing input: peripheral blood. CDR3 region: CASSLLRGGGANVLTF. The CDR3 region has the DNA TGTGCCAGCAGTTTGCTCAGGGGTGGTGGGGCCAACGTCCTGACTTTC.